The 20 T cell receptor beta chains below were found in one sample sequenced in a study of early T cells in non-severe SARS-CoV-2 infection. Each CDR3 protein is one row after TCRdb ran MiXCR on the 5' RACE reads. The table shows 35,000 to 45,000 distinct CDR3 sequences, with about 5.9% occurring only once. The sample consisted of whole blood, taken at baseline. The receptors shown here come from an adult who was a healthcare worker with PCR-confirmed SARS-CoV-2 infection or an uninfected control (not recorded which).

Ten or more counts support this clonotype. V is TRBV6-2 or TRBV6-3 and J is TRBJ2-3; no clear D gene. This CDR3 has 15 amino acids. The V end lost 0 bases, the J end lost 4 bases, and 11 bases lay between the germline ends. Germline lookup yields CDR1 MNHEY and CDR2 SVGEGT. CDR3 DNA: TGTGCCAGCAGTTACTCGAGAGGACCCCCAGATACGCAGTATTTT. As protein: CASSYSRGPPDTQYF.

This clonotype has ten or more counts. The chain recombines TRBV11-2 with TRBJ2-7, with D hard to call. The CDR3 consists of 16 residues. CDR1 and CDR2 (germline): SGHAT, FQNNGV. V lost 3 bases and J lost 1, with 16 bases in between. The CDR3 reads CASSFLPRVLSYEQYF. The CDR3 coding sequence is TGTGCCAGCAGCTTCTTGCCCCGGGTCTTATCCTACGAGCAGTACTTC.

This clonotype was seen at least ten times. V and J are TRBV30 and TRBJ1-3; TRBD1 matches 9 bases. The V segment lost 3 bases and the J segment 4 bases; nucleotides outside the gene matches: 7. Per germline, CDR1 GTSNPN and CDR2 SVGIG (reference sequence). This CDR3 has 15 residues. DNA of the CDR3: TGTGCCTGGAGCGGGGACAGGGTGCAAGGAAACACCATATATTTT. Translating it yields CAWSGDRVQGNTIYF. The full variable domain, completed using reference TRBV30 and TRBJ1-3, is SQTIHQWPATLVQPVGSPLSLECTVEGTSNPNLYWYRQAAGRGLQLLFYSVGIGQISSEVPQNLSASRPQDRQFILSSKKLLLSDSGFYLCAWSGDRVQGNTIYFGEGSWLTVV.

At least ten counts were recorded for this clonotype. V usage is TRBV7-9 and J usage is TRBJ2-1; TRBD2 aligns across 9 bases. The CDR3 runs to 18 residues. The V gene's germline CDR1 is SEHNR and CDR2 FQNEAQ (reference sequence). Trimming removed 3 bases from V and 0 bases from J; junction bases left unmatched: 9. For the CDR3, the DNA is TGTGCCAGCAGCTTCCGAGACCTAGCGGGGACCTCCTACAATGAGCAGTTCTTC. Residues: CASSFRDLAGTSYNEQFF.

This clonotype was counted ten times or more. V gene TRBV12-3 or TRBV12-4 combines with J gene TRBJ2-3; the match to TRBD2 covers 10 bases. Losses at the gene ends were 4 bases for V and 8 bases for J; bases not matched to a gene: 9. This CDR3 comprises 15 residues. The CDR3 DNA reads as TGTGCCAGCAGTTCTCTAGCGGGGGCGGGCGGTACGCAGTATTTT. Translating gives CASSSLAGAGGTQYF.

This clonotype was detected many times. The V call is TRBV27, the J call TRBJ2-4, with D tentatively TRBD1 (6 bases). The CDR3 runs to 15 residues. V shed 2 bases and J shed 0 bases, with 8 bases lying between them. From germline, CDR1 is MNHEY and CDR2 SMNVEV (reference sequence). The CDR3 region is CASSLNRVAKNIQYF. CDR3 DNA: TGTGCCAGCAGTTTAAACAGGGTAGCCAAAAACATTCAGTACTTC.

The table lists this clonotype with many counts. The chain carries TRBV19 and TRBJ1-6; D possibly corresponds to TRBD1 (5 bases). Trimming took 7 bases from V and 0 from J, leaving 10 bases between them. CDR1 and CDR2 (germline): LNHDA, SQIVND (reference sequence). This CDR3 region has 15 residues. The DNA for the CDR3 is TGTGCCAGTACTCCAGGGAGCTCCTATAATTCACCCCTCCACTTT. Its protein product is CASTPGSSYNSPLHF.

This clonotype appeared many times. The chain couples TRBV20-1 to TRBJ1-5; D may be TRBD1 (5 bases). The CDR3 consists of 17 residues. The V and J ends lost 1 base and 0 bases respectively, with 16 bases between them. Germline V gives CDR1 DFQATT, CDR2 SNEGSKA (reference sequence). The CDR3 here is CSARGDLILYSNQPQHF. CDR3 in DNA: TGCAGTGCTAGAGGGGACCTCATCTTGTATAGCAATCAGCCCCAGCATTTT.

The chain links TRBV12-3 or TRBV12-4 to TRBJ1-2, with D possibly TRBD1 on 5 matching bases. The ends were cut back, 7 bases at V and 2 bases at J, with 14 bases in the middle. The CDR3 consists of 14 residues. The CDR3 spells CASKETGTNYGYTF. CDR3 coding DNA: TGTGCCAGCAAAGAAACGGGGACCAACTATGGCTACACCTTC.

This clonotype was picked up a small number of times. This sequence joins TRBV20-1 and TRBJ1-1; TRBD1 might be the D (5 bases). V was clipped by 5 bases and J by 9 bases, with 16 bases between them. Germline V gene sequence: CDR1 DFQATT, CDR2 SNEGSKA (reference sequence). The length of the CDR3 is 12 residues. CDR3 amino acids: CSAWTRDQKAFF. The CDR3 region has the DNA TGCAGTGCTTGGACAAGGGATCAGAAAGCTTTCTTT.

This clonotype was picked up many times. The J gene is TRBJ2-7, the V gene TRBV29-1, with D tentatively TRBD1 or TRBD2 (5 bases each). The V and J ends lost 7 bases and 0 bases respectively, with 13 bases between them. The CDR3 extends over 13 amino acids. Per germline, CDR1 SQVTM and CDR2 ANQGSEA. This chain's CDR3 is CSATWDVSYEQYF. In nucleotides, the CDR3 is TGCAGCGCTACGTGGGACGTCTCCTACGAGCAGTACTTC.

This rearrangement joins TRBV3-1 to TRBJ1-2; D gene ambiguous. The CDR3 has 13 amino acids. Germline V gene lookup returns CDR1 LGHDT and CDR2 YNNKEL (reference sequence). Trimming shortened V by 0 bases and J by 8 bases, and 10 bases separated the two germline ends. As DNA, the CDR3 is TGTGCCAGCAGCCAAGACTCTAGGGTCGGCTACACCTTC. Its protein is CASSQDSRVGYTF.

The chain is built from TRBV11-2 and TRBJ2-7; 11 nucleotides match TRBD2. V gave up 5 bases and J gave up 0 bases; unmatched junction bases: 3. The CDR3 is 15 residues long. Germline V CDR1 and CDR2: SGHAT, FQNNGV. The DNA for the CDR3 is TGTGCCAGCAGCCCGACTAGCGGGGCCTCCTACGAGCAGTACTTC. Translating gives CASSPTSGASYEQYF. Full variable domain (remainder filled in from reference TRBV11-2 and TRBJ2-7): EAGVAQSPRYKIIEKRQSVAFWCNPISGHATLYWYQQILGQGPKLLIQFQNNGVVDDSQLPKDRFSAERLKGVDSTLKIQPAKLEDSAVYLCASSPTSGASYEQYFGPGTRLTVT.

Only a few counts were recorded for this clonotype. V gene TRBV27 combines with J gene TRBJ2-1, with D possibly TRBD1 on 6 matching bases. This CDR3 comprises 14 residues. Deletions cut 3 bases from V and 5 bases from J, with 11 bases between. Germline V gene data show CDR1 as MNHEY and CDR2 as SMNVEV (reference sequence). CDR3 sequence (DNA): TGTGCCAGCAGTTTTCGGACAGTCAACAATGAGCAGTTCTTC. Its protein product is CASSFRTVNNEQFF.

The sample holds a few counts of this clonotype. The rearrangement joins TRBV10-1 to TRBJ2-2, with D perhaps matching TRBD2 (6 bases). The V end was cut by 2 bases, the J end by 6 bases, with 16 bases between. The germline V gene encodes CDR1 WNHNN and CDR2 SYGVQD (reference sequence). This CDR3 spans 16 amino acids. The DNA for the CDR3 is TGCGCCAGCAGTGAGAAGGAGACTAGTAAACCCGGGGAGCTGTTTTTT. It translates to CASSEKETSKPGELFF.

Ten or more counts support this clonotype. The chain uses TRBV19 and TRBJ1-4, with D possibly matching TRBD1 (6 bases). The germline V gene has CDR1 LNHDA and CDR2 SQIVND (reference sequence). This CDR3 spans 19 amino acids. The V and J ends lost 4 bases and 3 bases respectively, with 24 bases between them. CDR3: CASSTLAGARVSANEKLFF. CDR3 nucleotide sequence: TGTGCCAGTAGTACCCTCGCGGGGGCGAGAGTGTCGGCTAATGAAAAACTGTTTTTT.

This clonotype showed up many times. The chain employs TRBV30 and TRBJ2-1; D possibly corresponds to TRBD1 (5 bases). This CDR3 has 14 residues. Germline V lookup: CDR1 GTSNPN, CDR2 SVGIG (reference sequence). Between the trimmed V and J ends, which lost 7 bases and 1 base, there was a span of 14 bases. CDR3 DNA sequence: TGTGCCTCTACTACAGGCTATTCCTACAATGAGCAGTTCTTC. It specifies CASTTGYSYNEQFF.

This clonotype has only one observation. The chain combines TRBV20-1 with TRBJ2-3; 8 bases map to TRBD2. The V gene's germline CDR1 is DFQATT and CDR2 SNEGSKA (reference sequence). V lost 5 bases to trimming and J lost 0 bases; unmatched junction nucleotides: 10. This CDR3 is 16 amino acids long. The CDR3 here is CSARPLAGGSTDTQYF. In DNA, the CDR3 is TGCAGTGCTCGGCCCCTTGCGGGGGGTAGCACAGATACGCAGTATTTT.

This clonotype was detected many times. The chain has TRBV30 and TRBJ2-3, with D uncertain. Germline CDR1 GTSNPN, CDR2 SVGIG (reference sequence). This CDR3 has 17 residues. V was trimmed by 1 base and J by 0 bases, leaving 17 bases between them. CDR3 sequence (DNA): TGTGCCTGGAGTGCCTTCTCTTGGCGGCTGAGCACAGATACGCAGTATTTT. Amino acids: CAWSAFSWRLSTDTQYF.

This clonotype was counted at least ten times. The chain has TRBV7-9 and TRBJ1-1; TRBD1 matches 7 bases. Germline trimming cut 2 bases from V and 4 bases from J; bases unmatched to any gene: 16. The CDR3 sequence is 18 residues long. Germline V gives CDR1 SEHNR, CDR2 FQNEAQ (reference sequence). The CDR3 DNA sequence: TGTGCCAGCAGCTTAAAACGATTAGGGGGCGCCGGGGGCACTGAAGCTTTCTTT. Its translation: CASSLKRLGGAGGTEAFF.